Described below is a single T cell receptor beta chain sequence and its context. Sequenced by immunoSEQ multiplex PCR; TCRdb stores in-frame clones only, minus some. Of some 2.4 million clones listed, 90% to 95% are singletons. Trimming removed 5 bases from V and 2 bases from J, with 13 bases in between. This CDR3 comprises 15 residues. Germline V gives CDR1 SNHLY, CDR2 FYNNEI. This sample is part of a study of shared clonotypes between healthy human individuals. Overall study context: The people who gave samples were a couple of women and three men aged 18 to 49.

The sequencing input was naive CD4+ T cells from PBMCs. Subset noted: CD45RA+ positively selected. The clonotype comes from a man aged 18 to 29 in good health. Some clones in this sample may be carry-over from other donors' samples. The chain recombines TRBV2 with TRBJ2-1, with D possibly being TRBD1 (6 bases). CDR3 DNA: TGTGCCAGCAGTTCCACAGGGAACACCTACAATGAGCAGTTCTTC. Protein product: CASSSTGNTYNEQFF.